The source of this T cell receptor (beta chain) is a study of identical twins. General observations from the study: Weaker excess twin sharing was observed in beta out-of-frame sequences.

A universal primer site was created by template switching, with the cDNA bearing unique molecular identifiers. MiXCR, applied by TCRdb to the 5' RACE reads, yields one record per CDR3 protein. The data hold fewer than 350,000 distinct CDR3 sequences, with about 8.1% observed a single time. On this clonotype: As yet, its antigen is unknown.

CDR3 length equals 18 residues. Trimming took 2 bases from V and 2 from J; bases not matched to a gene: 10. CDR1 is SGHAT, CDR2 FQNNGV, per germline. The same data also contributed to another study, on yellow fever vaccine responses in identical twins.

The sample taken for sequencing was memory (CD45RO+) T cells sorted from blood. V usage is TRBV11-2 and J usage is TRBJ2-3; TRBD1 agrees at 10 bases. The TCR originated in a woman between 18 and 30 years old in good health. CDR3 sequence reads: CASSLKPPGTGATDTQYF. CDR3 nucleotide sequence: TGTGCCAGCAGCTTAAAGCCTCCCGGGACAGGGGCCACAGATACGCAGTATTTT.